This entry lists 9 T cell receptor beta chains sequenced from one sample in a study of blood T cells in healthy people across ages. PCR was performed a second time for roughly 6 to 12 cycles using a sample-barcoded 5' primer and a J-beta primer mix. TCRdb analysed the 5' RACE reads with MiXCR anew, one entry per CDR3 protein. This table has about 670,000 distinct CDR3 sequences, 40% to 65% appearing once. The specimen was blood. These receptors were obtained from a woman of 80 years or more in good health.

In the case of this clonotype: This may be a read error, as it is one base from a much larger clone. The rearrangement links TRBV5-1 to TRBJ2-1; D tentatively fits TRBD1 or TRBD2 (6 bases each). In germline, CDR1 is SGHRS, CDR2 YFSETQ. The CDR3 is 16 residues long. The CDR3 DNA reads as TGCGCCAGCAGCTTGGAGGGGGGCGCCTCCCACAATGAGCAGTTCTTC. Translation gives CASSLEGGASHNEQFF.

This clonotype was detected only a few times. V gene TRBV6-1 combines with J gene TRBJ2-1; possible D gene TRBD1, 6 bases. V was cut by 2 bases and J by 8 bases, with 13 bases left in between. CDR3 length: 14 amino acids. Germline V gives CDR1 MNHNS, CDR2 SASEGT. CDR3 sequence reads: CASSEQGKSHEQFF. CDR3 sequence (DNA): TGTGCCAGCAGTGAACAGGGGAAAAGTCATGAGCAGTTCTTC.

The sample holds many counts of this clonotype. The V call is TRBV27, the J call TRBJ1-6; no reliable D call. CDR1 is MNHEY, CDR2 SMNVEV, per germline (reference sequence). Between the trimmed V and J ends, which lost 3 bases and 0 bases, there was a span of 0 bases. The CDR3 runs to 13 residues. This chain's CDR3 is CASSFSYNSPLHF. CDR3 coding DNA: TGTGCCAGCAGTTTCTCCTATAATTCACCCCTCCACTTT.

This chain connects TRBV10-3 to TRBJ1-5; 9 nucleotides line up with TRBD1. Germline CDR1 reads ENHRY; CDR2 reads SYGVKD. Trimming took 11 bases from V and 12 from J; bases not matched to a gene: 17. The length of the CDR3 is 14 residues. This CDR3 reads CAARETGGNPIQHF. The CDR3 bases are TGTGCCGCCCGGGAGACAGGGGGGAACCCCATCCAGCATTTT.

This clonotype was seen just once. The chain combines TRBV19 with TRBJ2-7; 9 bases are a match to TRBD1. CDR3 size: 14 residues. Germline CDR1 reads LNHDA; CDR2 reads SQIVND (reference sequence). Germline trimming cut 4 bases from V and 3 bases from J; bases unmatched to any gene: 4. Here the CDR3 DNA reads TGTGCCAGTAGTACCGGGACAGGGAACTACGAGCAGTACTTC. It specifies CASSTGTGNYEQYF.

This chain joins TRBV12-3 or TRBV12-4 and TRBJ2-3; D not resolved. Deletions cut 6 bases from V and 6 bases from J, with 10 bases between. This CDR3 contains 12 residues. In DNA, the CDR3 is TGTGCCAGCAGCTTGGTACTGGATACGCAGTATTTT. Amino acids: CASSLVLDTQYF.

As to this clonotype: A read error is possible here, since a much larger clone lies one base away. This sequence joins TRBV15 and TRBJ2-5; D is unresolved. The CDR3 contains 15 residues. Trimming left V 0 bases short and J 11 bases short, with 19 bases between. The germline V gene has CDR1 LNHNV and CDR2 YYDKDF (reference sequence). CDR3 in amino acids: CATSRDAVTNNEQYF. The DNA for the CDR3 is TGTGCCACCAGCAGAGATGCAGTGACCAACAATGAGCAGTACTTC.

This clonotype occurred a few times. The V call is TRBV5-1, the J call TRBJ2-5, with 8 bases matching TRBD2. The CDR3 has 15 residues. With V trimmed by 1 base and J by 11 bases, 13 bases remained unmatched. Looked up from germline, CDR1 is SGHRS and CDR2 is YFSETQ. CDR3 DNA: TGCGCCAGCAGCTTGCGAGCGGGAGTGGGTAATGAGCAGTACTTC. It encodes CASSLRAGVGNEQYF.

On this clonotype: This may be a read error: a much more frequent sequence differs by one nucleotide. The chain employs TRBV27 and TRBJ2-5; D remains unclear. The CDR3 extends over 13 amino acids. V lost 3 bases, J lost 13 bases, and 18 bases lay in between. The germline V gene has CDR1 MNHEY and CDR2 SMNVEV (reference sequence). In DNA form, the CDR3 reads TGTGCCAGCAGTTTGGTTCGAACCTACGAGCGGTACTTC. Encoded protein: CASSLVRTYERYF.